The 25 T cell receptor beta chains below all came from one sample that was sequenced in a study of T cell responses to AZD1222 COVID-19 vaccine. Profiled with immunoSEQ multiplex PCR; TCRdb holds only in-frame clones, not every one. The data contain about 170,000 clones, approximately 90% of them singletons. The sample was peripheral blood, taken on day 0 of AZD1222 vaccination. The receptors shown here come from an adult in good health.

This clone showed up just once. The CDR3 protein is CASSQDRFSGNTIYF. The CDR3 nucleotides are TGTGCCAGCAGCCAAGATCGGTTTTCTGGAAACACCATATATTTT. V is TRBV3-1 (or the pseudogene TRBV3-2) and J is TRBJ1-3; D gene uncertain. The V end lost 0 bases, the J end lost 1 base, and 7 bases lay between the germline ends. The germline CDR1 and CDR2 sequences are LGHDT and YNNKEL (reference sequence). This CDR3 comprises 15 residues.

The chain is built from TRBV4-1 and TRBJ1-2; TRBD1 might be the D (5 bases). V dropped 0 bases and J dropped 10 bases, with 12 bases sitting between them. The germline V gene has CDR1 MGHRA and CDR2 YSYEKL. There are 13 residues in the CDR3. CDR3 sequence (DNA): TGCGCCAGCAGCCAAGATCTCCAGGGCCTCTACACCTTC. As protein: CASSQDLQGLYTF.

The gene calls are TRBV11-3 and TRBJ2-1, with 9 positions matching TRBD2. This CDR3 spans 19 amino acids. The germline gives CDR1 SGHNT, CDR2 YENEEA. J was trimmed by 0 bases and V by 0 bases; bases with no gene match: 9. The CDR3 nucleotides read TGTGCCAGCAGCTTAGATATTCTAGCGGGGTCTGACTCCTACAATGAGCAGTTCTTC. It codes for CASSLDILAGSDSYNEQFF.

The CDR3 is CATTEPPGAQGYTF. The CDR3 bases are TGTGCCACGACAGAGCCCCCAGGGGCGCAGGGCTACACCTTC. The chain recombines TRBV10-3 with TRBJ1-2; a weak D match, TRBD1 (6 bases). Trimming removed 10 bases from V and 8 bases from J, with 23 bases in between. CDR1 is ENHRY, CDR2 SYGVKD, per germline. The CDR3 loop spans 14 amino acids.

V gene TRBV15 combines with J gene TRBJ2-7; 9 nucleotides agree with TRBD1. This CDR3 contains 15 residues. Germline assignment: CDR1 LNHNV and CDR2 YYDKDF (reference sequence). V was pared by 4 bases and J by 2 bases, with 6 bases of the junction left unmatched. As DNA, the CDR3 is TGTGCCACCAGCATGACCGGGACAGGGACCTACGAGCAGTACTTC. Its protein product is CATSMTGTGTYEQYF.

The chain joins TRBV14 to TRBJ1-2; D is undetermined. Germline lookup yields CDR1 SGHDN and CDR2 FVKESK. There are 13 residues in the CDR3. The ends were cut back, 2 bases at V and 1 base at J, with 5 bases in the middle. The CDR3 reads CASSQQYNYGYTF. For the CDR3, the DNA is TGTGCCAGCAGCCAACAGTATAACTATGGCTACACCTTC.

This clone has more than one count but fewer than ten. The V call is TRBV5-6, the J call TRBJ1-1, with TRBD1 as a possible D gene (5 bases). This CDR3 contains 13 residues. The germline gives CDR1 SGHDT, CDR2 YYEEEE. The V gene lost 9 bases and the J gene lost 6 bases, with 18 bases spanning the gap. The CDR3: CATYRGGAAEAFF. CDR3 nucleotides: TGTGCCACCTACCGGGGCGGGGCCGCTGAAGCTTTCTTT.

The chain couples TRBV7-2 to TRBJ1-1; the D is unclear. CDR3 length equals 14 residues. Deletions cut 5 bases from V and 6 bases from J, with 16 bases between. Germline V lookup: CDR1 SGHTA, CDR2 FQGNSA. The CDR3 protein is CASSPFLLSAEAFF. CDR3 bases: TGTGCCAGCAGCCCCTTTCTTCTGTCGGCTGAAGCTTTCTTT.

The CDR3 DNA reads TGCGCCAGCAGTCCCGACAGGGACTACGAGCAGTACTTC. It specifies CASSPDRDYEQYF. The chain uses TRBV10-2 and TRBJ2-7; 7 bases align to TRBD1. Trimming cost V 5 bases and J 3 bases; bases outside gene matches: 4. The CDR3 totals 13 residues. Germline loops: CDR1 WSHSY, CDR2 SAAADI.

The chain employs TRBV6-5 and TRBJ2-7, with a possible D match to TRBD2 (5 bases). CDR3 size: 11 residues. Deletions cut 8 bases from V and 3 bases from J, with 8 bases between. The germline V gene encodes CDR1 MNHEY and CDR2 SVGAGI. The CDR3 nucleotides are TGTGCCAGCGCCGGGAACTACGAGCAGTACTTC. Translated: CASAGNYEQYF.

This clone turned up a few times. This chain joins TRBV2 and TRBJ1-5, with 9 bases lining up with TRBD1. This CDR3 spans 14 amino acids. Germline V gene lookup returns CDR1 SNHLY and CDR2 FYNNEI. With V trimmed by 4 bases and J by 6 bases, 4 bases remained unmatched. This CDR3 is CASSGTGVGQPQHF. Here the CDR3 DNA reads TGTGCCAGCAGTGGGACAGGGGTGGGTCAGCCCCAGCATTTT.

Details on this clone: The same CDR3 can be traced to other DNA sequences in this sample. This rearrangement joins TRBV18 to TRBJ2-2; perhaps TRBD1 as D (7 bases). Trimming took 3 bases from V and 4 from J, leaving 12 bases between them. This CDR3 has 15 amino acids. The germline CDR1 and CDR2 sequences are KGHSH and LQKENI. CDR3: CASSPRQGGTGELFF. The CDR3 DNA follows: TGTGCCAGCTCACCTCGGCAGGGGGGCACCGGGGAGCTGTTTTTT.

This chain joins TRBV18 and TRBJ2-3, with unresolved D. V was shortened by 3 bases and J by 6 bases, with 16 bases between the two germline ends. Germline V gene sequence: CDR1 KGHSH, CDR2 LQKENI. This CDR3 is 15 amino acids long. CDR3 loop: CASSPPELGPDTQYF. DNA of the CDR3: TGTGCCAGCTCACCGCCCGAATTAGGACCCGATACGCAGTATTTT.

The genes are TRBV30 and TRBJ2-1; 16 positions match TRBD2. Germline lookup yields CDR1 GTSNPN and CDR2 SVGIG (reference sequence). The CDR3 has 14 residues. With V trimmed by 4 bases and J by 15 bases, 9 bases remained unmatched. Here the CDR3 reads CAWIGTSGRAGRFF. CDR3 in DNA: TGTGCCTGGATAGGGACTAGCGGGAGGGCCGGTCGGTTCTTC.

The chain joins TRBV29-1 to TRBJ1-1, with D possibly matching TRBD1 (6 bases). V was shortened by 7 bases and J by 4 bases, with 10 bases between the two germline ends. CDR1 is SQVTM, CDR2 ANQGSEA, per germline. The CDR3 contains 11 residues. The CDR3: CSARGGTEAFF. In DNA, the CDR3 is TGCAGCGCTCGAGGGGGCACTGAAGCTTTCTTT.

Only a few counts were recorded for this clone. The chain couples TRBV6-5 to TRBJ2-7; 14 bases match TRBD2. V lost 4 bases and J lost 6; bases outside the gene matches: 5. Germline V gene sequence: CDR1 MNHEY, CDR2 SVGAGI. The CDR3 covers 15 residues. Here the CDR3 reads CASSFQTSGRGEQYF. CDR3 nucleotides: TGTGCCAGCAGTTTTCAGACTAGCGGGAGGGGCGAGCAGTACTTC.

The chain recombines TRBV5-1 with TRBJ1-4; the match to TRBD1 covers 7 bases. Germline values: CDR1 SGHRS, CDR2 YFSETQ. The V segment lost 3 bases and the J segment 0 bases; nucleotides outside the gene matches: 5. The CDR3 is 16 residues long. CDR3 residues: CASSSGGTATNEKLFF. The DNA of the CDR3 is TGCGCCAGCAGCTCAGGGGGGACAGCAACTAATGAAAAACTGTTTTTT. Combining the CDR3 with reference TRBV5-1 and TRBJ1-4 gives the whole variable domain KAGVTQTPRYLIKTRGQQVTLSCSPISGHRSVSWYQQTPGQGLQFLFEYFSETQRNKGNFPGRFSGRQFSNSRSEMNVSTLELGDSALYLCASSSGGTATNEKLFFGSGTQLSVL.

This rearrangement joins TRBV25-1 to TRBJ2-1, with 14 bases that match TRBD2. Germline loops: CDR1 MGHDK, CDR2 SYGVNS. V was pared by 5 bases and J by 10 bases, with 10 bases of the junction left unmatched. The CDR3 sequence is 16 residues long. The CDR3 DNA reads as TGTGCCAGCAGTCATCCGGGACTAGCGGGAGTTGGCGAGCAGTTCTTC. It yields the protein CASSHPGLAGVGEQFF.

The gene calls are TRBV5-1 and TRBJ1-2, with 7 bases aligning to TRBD1. V trimming: 6 bases; J trimming: 2 bases; junction bases outside the gene matches: 4. The length of the CDR3 is 13 residues. CDR1 and CDR2 (germline): SGHRS, YFSETQ. In DNA, the CDR3 is TGCGCCAGCACGGGACAGCCGAACTATGGCTACACCTTC. Translating gives CASTGQPNYGYTF.

The chain uses TRBV3-1 (or the pseudogene TRBV3-2) and TRBJ2-5; TRBD2 matches 7 bases. Germline V gene sequence: CDR1 LGHDT, CDR2 YNNKEL (reference sequence). With V trimmed by 7 bases and J by 1 base, 18 bases remained unmatched. This CDR3 has 18 amino acids. The CDR3 nucleotides are TGTGCCAGCACCGAAGAGGGGAGGGGAACGGTTAGCCAAGAGACCCAGTACTTC. Translation gives CASTEEGRGTVSQETQYF.

The chain joins TRBV10-1 to TRBJ2-5; no clear D. Per the germline V gene, CDR1 is WNHNN and CDR2 is SYGVQD (reference sequence). V was trimmed by 6 bases and J by 0 bases, leaving 8 bases between them. The CDR3 runs 13 residues. The CDR3 bases are TGCGCCAGCAGCGGACCAAACCAAGAGACCCAGTACTTC. Translated: CASSGPNQETQYF.

V and J are TRBV3-1 (or the pseudogene TRBV3-2) and TRBJ1-2; tentatively, D is TRBD1 (6 bases). CDR1 is LGHDT, CDR2 YNNKEL, per germline (reference sequence). Trimming took 1 base from V and 6 from J, leaving 9 bases between them. The CDR3 spans 13 residues. CDR3 nucleotide sequence: TGTGCCAGCAGCCAAGCGGCAGGGGATGGCTACACCTTC. Its protein is CASSQAAGDGYTF.

V is TRBV30 and J is TRBJ2-1; no definite D call. The V gene's germline CDR1 is GTSNPN and CDR2 SVGIG (reference sequence). Trimming pared 2 bases from V and 10 bases from J, leaving 12 bases between. CDR3 length: 12 residues. CDR3 protein: CAWSPTDAEQFF. As DNA, the CDR3 is TGTGCCTGGAGTCCTACAGATGCGGAGCAGTTCTTC.

The gene calls are TRBV18 and TRBJ2-7; 9 bases line up with TRBD2. Germline-derived CDR1 and CDR2 are KGHSH and LQKENI. The CDR3 totals 15 residues. V shed 1 base and J 2 bases; nucleotides not matched to a gene: 3. In DNA form, the CDR3 reads TGTGCCAGCTCACCACAGGCGGGGGGGCCCTACGAGCAGTACTTC. Amino acids: CASSPQAGGPYEQYF.

V usage is TRBV6-5 and J usage is TRBJ2-7; D could derive from TRBD1 or TRBD2 (5 bases each). Germline V gene sequence: CDR1 MNHEY, CDR2 SVGAGI. Trimming stripped 5 bases from V and 7 bases from J, with 15 bases between. The CDR3 consists of 13 residues. The DNA for the CDR3 is TGTGCCAGCAGTCCCCGCCACGGGGCTGAGCAGTACTTC. It translates to CASSPRHGAEQYF.